In its sample, the clone carrying this T cell receptor (beta chain) was seen many times. Time point in this sample: newly diagnosed GD, antithyroid drugs for less than 3 months. There was RNA extracted from PBMCs, and the TCR library was made from it. This sample was taken from a study of regulatory T cells in long-lasting Graves disease. Between the trimmed V and J ends, which lost 3 bases and 5 bases, there was a span of 14 bases. The CDR3 runs to 14 residues. CDR1 MDHEN and CDR2 SYDVKM come from the germline V gene. TCR beta libraries were built with iRepertoire HTBI primers and Arm-PCR of CDR3 regions. Via MiXCR, TCRdb re-called the multiplex PCR reads, giving one row per CDR3 protein. The table has roughly 220,000 distinct CDR3 sequences, around 19% seen once; the top ten hold roughly 23%.

The sample was peripheral blood mononuclear cells (PBMCs), taken at new diagnosis, from a patient treated with antithyroid drugs. The TCR comes from a female donor with Graves disease. V and J are TRBV28 and TRBJ2-7; maybe TRBD1 (7 bases). The CDR3 protein is CASSLRDSRHEQYF. CDR3 sequence (DNA): TGTGCCAGCAGTTTGCGGGACAGCAGACACGAGCAGTACTTC.